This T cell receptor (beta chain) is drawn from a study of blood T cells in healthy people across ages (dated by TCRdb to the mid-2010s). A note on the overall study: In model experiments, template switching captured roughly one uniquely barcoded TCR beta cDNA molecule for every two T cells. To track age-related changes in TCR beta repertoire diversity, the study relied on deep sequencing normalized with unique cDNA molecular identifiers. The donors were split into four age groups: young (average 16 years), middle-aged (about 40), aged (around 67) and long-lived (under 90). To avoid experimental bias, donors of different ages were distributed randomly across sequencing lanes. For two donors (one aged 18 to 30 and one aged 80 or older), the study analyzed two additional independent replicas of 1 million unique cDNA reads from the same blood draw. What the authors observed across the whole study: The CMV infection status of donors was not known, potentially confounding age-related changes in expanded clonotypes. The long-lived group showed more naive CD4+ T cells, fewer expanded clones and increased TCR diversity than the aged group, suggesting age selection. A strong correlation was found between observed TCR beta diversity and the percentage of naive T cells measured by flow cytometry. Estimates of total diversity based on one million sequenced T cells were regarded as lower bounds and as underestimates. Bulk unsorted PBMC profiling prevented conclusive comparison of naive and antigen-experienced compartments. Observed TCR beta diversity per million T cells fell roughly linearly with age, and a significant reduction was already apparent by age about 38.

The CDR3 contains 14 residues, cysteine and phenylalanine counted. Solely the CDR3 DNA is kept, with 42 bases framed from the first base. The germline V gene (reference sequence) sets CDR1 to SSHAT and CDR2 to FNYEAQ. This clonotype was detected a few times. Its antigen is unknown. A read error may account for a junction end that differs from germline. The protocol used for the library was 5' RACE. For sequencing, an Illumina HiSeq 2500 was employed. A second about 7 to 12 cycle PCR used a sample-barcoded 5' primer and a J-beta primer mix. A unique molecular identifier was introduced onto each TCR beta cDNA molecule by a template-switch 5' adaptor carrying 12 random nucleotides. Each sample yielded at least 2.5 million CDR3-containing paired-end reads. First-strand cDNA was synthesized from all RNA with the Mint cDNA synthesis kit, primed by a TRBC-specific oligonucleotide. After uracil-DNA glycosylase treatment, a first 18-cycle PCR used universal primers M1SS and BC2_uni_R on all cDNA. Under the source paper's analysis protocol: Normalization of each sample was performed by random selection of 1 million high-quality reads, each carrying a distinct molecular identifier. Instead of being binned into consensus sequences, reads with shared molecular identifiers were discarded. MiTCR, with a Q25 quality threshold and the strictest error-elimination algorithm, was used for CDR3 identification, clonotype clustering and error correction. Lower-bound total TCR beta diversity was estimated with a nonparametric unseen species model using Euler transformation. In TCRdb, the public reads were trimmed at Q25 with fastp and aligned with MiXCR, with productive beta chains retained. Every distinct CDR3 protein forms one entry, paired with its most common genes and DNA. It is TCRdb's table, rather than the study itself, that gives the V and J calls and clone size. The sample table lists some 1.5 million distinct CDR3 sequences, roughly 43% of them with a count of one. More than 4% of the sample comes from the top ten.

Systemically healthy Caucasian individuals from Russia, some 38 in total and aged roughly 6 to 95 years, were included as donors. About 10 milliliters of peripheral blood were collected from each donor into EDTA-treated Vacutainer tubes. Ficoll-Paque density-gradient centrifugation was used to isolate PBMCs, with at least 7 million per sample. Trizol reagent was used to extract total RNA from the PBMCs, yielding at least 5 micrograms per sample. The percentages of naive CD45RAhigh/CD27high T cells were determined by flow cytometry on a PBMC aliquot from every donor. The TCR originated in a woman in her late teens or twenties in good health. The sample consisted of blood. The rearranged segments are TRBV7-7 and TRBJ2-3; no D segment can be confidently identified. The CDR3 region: CASSHDLGFGTQYF. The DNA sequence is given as TGTGCTAGCAGCCACGACCTGGGGTTCGGTACGCAGTATTTT.